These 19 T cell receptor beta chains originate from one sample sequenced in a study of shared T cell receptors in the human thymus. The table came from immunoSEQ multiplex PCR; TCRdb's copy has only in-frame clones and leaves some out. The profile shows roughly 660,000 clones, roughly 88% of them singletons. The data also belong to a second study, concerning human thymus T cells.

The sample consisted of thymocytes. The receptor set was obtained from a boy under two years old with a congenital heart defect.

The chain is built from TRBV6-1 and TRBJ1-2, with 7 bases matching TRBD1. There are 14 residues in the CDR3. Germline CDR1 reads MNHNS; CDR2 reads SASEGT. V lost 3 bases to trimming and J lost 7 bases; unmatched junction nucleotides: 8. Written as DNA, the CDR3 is TGTGCCAGCAGTGAGGGCGGGTCAGGGGGTGGCTACACCTTC. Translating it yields CASSEGGSGGGYTF.

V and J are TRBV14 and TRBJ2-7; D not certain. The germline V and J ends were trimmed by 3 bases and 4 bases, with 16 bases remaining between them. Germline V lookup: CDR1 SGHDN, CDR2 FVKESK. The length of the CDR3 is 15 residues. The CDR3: CASSHPEIAPYEQYF. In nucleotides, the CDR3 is TGTGCCAGCAGCCACCCGGAGATAGCCCCATACGAGCAGTACTTC.

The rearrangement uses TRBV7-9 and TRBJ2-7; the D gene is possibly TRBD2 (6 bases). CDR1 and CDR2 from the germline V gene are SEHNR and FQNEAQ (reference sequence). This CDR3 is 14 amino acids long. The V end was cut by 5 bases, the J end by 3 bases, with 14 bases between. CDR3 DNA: TGTGCCAGCAGCACGGGGGATCTGAACTACGAGCAGTACTTC. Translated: CASSTGDLNYEQYF.

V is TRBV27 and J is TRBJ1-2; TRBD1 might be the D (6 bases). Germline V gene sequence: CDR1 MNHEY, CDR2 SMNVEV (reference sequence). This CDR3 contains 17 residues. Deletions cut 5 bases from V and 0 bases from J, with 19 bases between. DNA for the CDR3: TGTGCCAGCAGTCCAGGGGCGAGGGAGGGAGCTAACTATGGCTACACCTTC. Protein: CASSPGAREGANYGYTF.

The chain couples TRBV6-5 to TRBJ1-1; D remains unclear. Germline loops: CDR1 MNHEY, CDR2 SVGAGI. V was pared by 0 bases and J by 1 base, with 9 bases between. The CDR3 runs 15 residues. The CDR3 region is CASSYSLEGNTEAFF. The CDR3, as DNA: TGTGCCAGCAGTTACTCCTTAGAGGGGAACACTGAAGCTTTCTTT.

The chain's CDR3 is CASSFFLRGQTNTEAFF. CDR3 bases: TGTGCCAGCAGCTTTTTCTTGAGGGGACAGACCAACACTGAAGCTTTCTTT. The V gene is TRBV7-6, the J gene TRBJ1-1; 7 bases align to TRBD1. Germline V lookup: CDR1 SGHVS, CDR2 FNYEAQ. J lost 2 bases, V lost 3 bases, and 12 bases had no gene match. The CDR3 sequence is 17 residues long.

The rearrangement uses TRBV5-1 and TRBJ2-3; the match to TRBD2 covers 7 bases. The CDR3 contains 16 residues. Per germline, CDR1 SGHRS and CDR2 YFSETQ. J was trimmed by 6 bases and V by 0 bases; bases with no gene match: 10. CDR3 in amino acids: CASSLAGGTGTDTQYF. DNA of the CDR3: TGCGCCAGCAGCTTGGCCGGGGGGACTGGAACGGATACGCAGTATTTT. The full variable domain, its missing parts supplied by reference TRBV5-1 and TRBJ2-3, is KAGVTQTPRYLIKTRGQQVTLSCSPISGHRSVSWYQQTPGQGLQFLFEYFSETQRNKGNFPGRFSGRQFSNSRSEMNVSTLELGDSALYLCASSLAGGTGTDTQYFGPGTRLTVL.

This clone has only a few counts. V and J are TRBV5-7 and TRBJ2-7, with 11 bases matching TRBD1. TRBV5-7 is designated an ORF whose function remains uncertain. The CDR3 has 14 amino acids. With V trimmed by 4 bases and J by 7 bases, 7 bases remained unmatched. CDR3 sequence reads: CASSGGQGAEEQYF. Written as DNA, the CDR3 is TGTGCCAGCAGCGGTGGACAGGGGGCGGAAGAGCAGTACTTC.

DNA of the CDR3: TGTGCCCGGGGAGGGCAATACAATGAGCAGTTCTTC. This sequence encodes CARGGQYNEQFF. V is TRBV30 and J is TRBJ2-1; 7 bases are shared with TRBD2. The CDR3 is 12 residues long. The ends lost 8 bases at V and 4 bases at J; junction bases unmatched: 5. Germline V gene sequence: CDR1 GTSNPN, CDR2 SVGIG (reference sequence).

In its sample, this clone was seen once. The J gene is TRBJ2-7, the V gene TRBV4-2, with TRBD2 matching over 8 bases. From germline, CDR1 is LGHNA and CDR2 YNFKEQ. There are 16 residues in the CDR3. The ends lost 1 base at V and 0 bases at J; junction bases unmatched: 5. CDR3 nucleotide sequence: TGTGCCAGCAGCCAAGTTCTTAGCGGGATCTCCTACGAGCAGTACTTC. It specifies CASSQVLSGISYEQYF.

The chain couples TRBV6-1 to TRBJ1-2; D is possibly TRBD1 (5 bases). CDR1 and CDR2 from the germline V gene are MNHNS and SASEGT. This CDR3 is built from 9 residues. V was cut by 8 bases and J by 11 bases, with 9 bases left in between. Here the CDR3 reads CASGGAYTF. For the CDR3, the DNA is TGTGCCAGCGGCGGGGCGTACACCTTC.

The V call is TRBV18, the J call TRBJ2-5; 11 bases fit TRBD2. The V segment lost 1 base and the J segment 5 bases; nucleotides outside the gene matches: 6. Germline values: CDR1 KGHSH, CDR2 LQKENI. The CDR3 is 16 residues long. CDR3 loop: CASSPRTSGFGETQYF. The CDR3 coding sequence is TGTGCCAGCTCACCACGGACTAGCGGGTTTGGGGAGACCCAGTACTTC. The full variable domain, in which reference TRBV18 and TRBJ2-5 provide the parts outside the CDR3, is NAGVMQNPRHLVRRRGQEARLRCSPMKGHSHVYWYRQLPEEGLKFMVYLQKENIIDESGMPKERFSAEFPKEGPSILRIQQVVRGDSAAYFCASSPRTSGFGETQYFGPGTRLLVL.

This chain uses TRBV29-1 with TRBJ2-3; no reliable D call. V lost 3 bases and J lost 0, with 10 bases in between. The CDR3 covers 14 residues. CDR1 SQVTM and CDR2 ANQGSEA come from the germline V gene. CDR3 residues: CSVDKRASTDTQYF. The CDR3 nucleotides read TGCAGCGTTGACAAGCGAGCCAGCACAGATACGCAGTATTTT.

The CDR3 sequence: CASSYSARHMNTEAFF. DNA of the CDR3: TGTGCCAGCAGTTACTCAGCCAGACACATGAACACTGAAGCTTTCTTT. This chain links TRBV6-5 with TRBJ1-1; the D is unclear. CDR1 and CDR2 (germline): MNHEY, SVGAGI. The CDR3 is 16 amino acids. The V end lost 0 bases, the J end lost 0 bases, and 11 bases lay between the germline ends.

In DNA form, the CDR3 reads TGTGCCAGCAGCGAGGCCCTTCGGGGGAGGCCCCACAATGAGCAGTTCTTC. Its translation: CASSEALRGRPHNEQFF. The gene calls are TRBV9 and TRBJ2-1, with D maybe TRBD2 (6 bases). The V gene lost 3 bases and the J gene lost 5 bases, with 21 bases spanning the gap. This CDR3 comprises 17 residues. Germline V gene data show CDR1 as SGDLS and CDR2 as YYNGEE.

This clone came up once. CDR3: CASSLPGQSLSGANVLTF. The CDR3 nucleotides read TGTGCCAGCAGCTTGCCAGGACAGTCTCTCTCTGGGGCCAACGTCCTGACTTTC. The rearrangement uses TRBV5-5 and TRBJ2-6; D may be TRBD1 (6 bases). The CDR3 totals 18 residues. Germline CDR1 is SGHKS and CDR2 is YYEKEE (reference sequence). V shed 1 base and J shed 0 bases, with 14 bases lying between them.

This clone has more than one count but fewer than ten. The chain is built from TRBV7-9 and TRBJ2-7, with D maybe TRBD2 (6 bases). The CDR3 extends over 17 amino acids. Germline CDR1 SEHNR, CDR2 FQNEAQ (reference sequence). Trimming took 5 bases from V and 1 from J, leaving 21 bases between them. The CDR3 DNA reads TGTGCCAGCAGCCACACCCGAGGGGACGCGGGGTCCTACGAGCAGTACTTC. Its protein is CASSHTRGDAGSYEQYF.

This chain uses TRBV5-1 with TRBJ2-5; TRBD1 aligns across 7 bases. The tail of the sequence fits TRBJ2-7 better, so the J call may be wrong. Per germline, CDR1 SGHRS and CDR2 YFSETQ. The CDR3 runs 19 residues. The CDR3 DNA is TGCGCCAGCAGCTTGGAGAATGGGACAGCCCCGAGGGGCTCCTACGAGCAGTACTTC. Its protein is CASSLENGTAPRGSYEQYF.

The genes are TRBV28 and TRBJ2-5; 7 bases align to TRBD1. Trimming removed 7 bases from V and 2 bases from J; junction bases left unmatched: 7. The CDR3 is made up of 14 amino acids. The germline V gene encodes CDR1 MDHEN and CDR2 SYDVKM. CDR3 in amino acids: CASTDRDRQETQYF. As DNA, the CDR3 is TGTGCCAGCACTGACCGGGACAGACAAGAGACCCAGTACTTC.